The 32 T cell receptor beta chains reported below all come from one sample, sequenced in a study of T cells in Graves' hyperthyroidism and ophthalmopathy. TCR beta CDR3 regions were amplified from RNA. With the HTBI primer set, the TCR CDR3 went through a first round of RT-PCR. TCRdb independently ran MiXCR on the multiplex PCR reads; one entry per CDR3 protein. The repertoire holds a few hundred thousand distinct CDR3 sequences, with roughly 13% as singletons. Material for sequencing was blood. These receptors came from a woman under 30 with Graves' hyperthyroidism.

This clonotype was observed at least ten times. The rearrangement uses TRBV7-3 and TRBJ1-2, with D tentatively TRBD1 (6 bases). Germline values: CDR1 SGHTA, CDR2 FQGTGA. The CDR3 length is 15 residues. V was shortened by 1 base and J by 6 bases, with 15 bases between the two germline ends. The CDR3: CASSLNGGQGDGYTF. CDR3 sequence (DNA): TGTGCCAGCAGCTTAAACGGGGGGCAGGGTGATGGCTACACCTTC.

In this sample, this clonotype turned up many times. V is TRBV20-1 and J is TRBJ1-1; D is ambiguous. The CDR3 runs 11 residues. V was cut by 3 bases and J by 1 base, with 3 bases left in between. Per the germline V gene, CDR1 is DFQATT and CDR2 is SNEGSKA (reference sequence). As DNA, the CDR3 is TGCAGTGCTAGTGAGAACACTGAAGCTTTCTTT. This encodes CSASENTEAFF.

The chain recombines TRBV7-9 with TRBJ2-7; unclear D gene. Trimming cost V 3 bases and J 5 bases, with 8 bases left between them. The CDR3 extends over 12 amino acids. Germline V gene lookup returns CDR1 SEHNR and CDR2 FQNEAQ (reference sequence). The CDR3 spells CASSFGKNEQYV. The CDR3 coding sequence is TGTGCCAGCAGCTTTGGTAAGAACGAGCAGTACGTC.

This clonotype has a count of ten or more. The chain uses TRBV9 and TRBJ1-2, with 7 bases fitting TRBD1. Trimming took 1 base from V and 5 from J; bases not matched to a gene: 8. The CDR3 contains 15 residues. Germline V gene sequence: CDR1 SGDLS, CDR2 YYNGEE. The CDR3 spells CASSVLDRASYGYTF. CDR3 DNA: TGTGCCAGCAGCGTATTAGACAGGGCCAGTTATGGCTACACCTTC.

This clonotype was seen many times. The J gene is TRBJ2-5, the V gene TRBV29-1; tentative D call: TRBD2 (6 bases). The germline V and J ends were trimmed by 5 bases and 11 bases, with 18 bases remaining between them. This CDR3 is 12 amino acids long. The germline CDR1 and CDR2 sequences are SQVTM and ANQGSEA. The CDR3 nucleotides read TGCAGCGTTCGCGGGACCACCGGCCCTCAGTACTTC. Translated: CSVRGTTGPQYF.

This clonotype has a count of ten or more. The chain uses TRBV15 and TRBJ2-5; tentative D call: TRBD1 (6 bases). This CDR3 region has 15 residues. V dropped 1 base and J dropped 1 base, with 10 bases sitting between them. Germline V gene data show CDR1 as LNHNV and CDR2 as YYDKDF (reference sequence). CDR3 DNA: TGTGCCACCAGCAGAGGACAGGTGGGCCAAGAGACCCAGTACTTC. This translates into CATSRGQVGQETQYF.

The V and J genes are TRBV11-2 and TRBJ1-1; no definite D call. The V end lost 5 bases, the J end lost 4 bases, and 17 bases lay between the germline ends. Germline CDR1 is SGHAT and CDR2 is FQNNGV. The CDR3 totals 15 residues. CDR3 sequence reads: CASSARVGPATEAFF. The CDR3 bases are TGTGCCAGCAGCGCACGGGTCGGGCCGGCCACTGAAGCTTTCTTT. Full variable domain (rest looked up from reference TRBV11-2 and TRBJ1-1): EAGVAQSPRYKIIEKRQSVAFWCNPISGHATLYWYQQILGQGPKLLIQFQNNGVVDDSQLPKDRFSAERLKGVDSTLKIQPAKLEDSAVYLCASSARVGPATEAFFGQGTRLTVV.

This clonotype was recorded many times. The chain couples TRBV27 to TRBJ2-7, with TRBD1 identical over 9 bases. V lost 6 bases and J lost 4; bases outside the gene matches: 10. The CDR3 consists of 15 residues. From germline, CDR1 is MNHEY and CDR2 SMNVEV (reference sequence). The CDR3 DNA is TGTGCCAGCAGCCCGACCGGGACAGGGATTTACGAGCAGTACTTC. Protein: CASSPTGTGIYEQYF.

This clonotype was seen many times. The rearrangement uses TRBV7-3 and TRBJ2-1, with TRBD2 matching over 9 bases. Germline values: CDR1 SGHTA, CDR2 FQGTGA. Trimming removed 1 base from V and 7 bases from J; junction bases left unmatched: 5. The CDR3 is made up of 15 amino acids. Here the CDR3 reads CASSLSGGLANEQFF. As DNA, the CDR3 is TGTGCCAGCAGCTTAAGCGGGGGACTAGCTAATGAGCAGTTCTTC.

Worth noting for this clonotype: Just one base apart from a much larger clone, this may be a read error. The chain is built from TRBV7-9 and TRBJ2-1, with TRBD1 identical over 9 bases. The CDR3 loop spans 15 amino acids. The germline V gene has CDR1 SEHNR and CDR2 FQNEAQ (reference sequence). DNA of the CDR3: TGTACCAGCAGCCCCAGGACAGGGGAACGCAATGAGCAGTTCTTC. Residues: CTSSPRTGERNEQFF. Using reference TRBV7-9 and TRBJ2-1 for the parts outside the CDR3, the full variable domain is DTGVSQNPRHKITKRGQNVTFRCDPISEHNRLYWYRQTLGQGPEFLTYFQNEAQLEKSRLLSDRFSAERPKGSFSTLEIQRTEQGDSAMYLCTSSPRTGERNEQFFGPGTRLTVL.

This clonotype was counted ten times or more. The chain links TRBV6-1 to TRBJ2-7, with a tentative D call TRBD1 (5 bases). This CDR3 region has 12 residues. CDR1 is MNHNS and CDR2 is SASEGT in the germline V gene. V shed 7 bases and J shed 7 bases, with 14 bases lying between them. Here the CDR3 reads CASTDPPGEQYF. CDR3 bases: TGTGCCAGCACCGACCCCCCAGGGGAGCAGTACTTC.

V is TRBV5-5 and J is TRBJ2-1; the match to TRBD2 covers 7 bases. J was trimmed by 9 bases and V by 2 bases; bases with no gene match: 14. Per the germline V gene, CDR1 is SGHKS and CDR2 is YYEKEE (reference sequence). The length of the CDR3 is 16 residues. The CDR3 DNA reads TGTGCCAGCAGCTTAGGGTCCCGATCTAGCGGAGTTGAGCAGTTCTTC. Its protein product is CASSLGSRSSGVEQFF.

The sample holds many counts of this clonotype. The J gene is TRBJ1-1, the V gene TRBV2; no reliable D call. V gave up 3 bases and J gave up 1 base, with 9 bases separating them. Germline lookup yields CDR1 SNHLY and CDR2 FYNNEI. The CDR3 has 14 residues. Written as DNA, the CDR3 is TGTGCCAGCAGTGAGCTACGTGAGAACACTGAAGCTTTCTTT. Protein product: CASSELRENTEAFF.

This clonotype was found many times. The chain uses TRBV2 and TRBJ1-6, with D tentatively TRBD1 (6 bases). The CDR3 has 13 residues. Germline CDR1 SNHLY, CDR2 FYNNEI. The ends were cut back, 3 bases at V and 15 bases at J, with 15 bases in the middle. The CDR3 sequence is CASSEGHYGHLHF. The CDR3 DNA reads TGTGCCAGCAGTGAGGGACACTATGGACACCTCCACTTT.

The V call is TRBV27, the J call TRBJ2-3; tentative D call: TRBD1 (6 bases). The CDR3 runs 13 residues. Trimming removed 6 bases from V and 7 bases from J, with 14 bases in between. Germline CDR1 is MNHEY and CDR2 is SMNVEV (reference sequence). The CDR3 region has the DNA TGTGCCAGCAGGAACACAGGGATACATACGCAGTATTTT. Amino acids: CASRNTGIHTQYF.

A remark on this clonotype: An end of the junction does not agree with germline; a read error may underlie this. This chain links TRBV7-7 with TRBJ2-1; TRBD2 agrees at 9 bases. The CDR3 is 16 amino acids. CDR1 and CDR2 (germline): SSHAT, FNYEAQ (reference sequence). The CDR3 coding sequence is TGTGCTAGCAGCTTAGGGGCTAGCGGGATGGGAAATGAGCAGTTCTTC. Its protein product is CASSLGASGMGNEQFF.

The chain combines TRBV6-2 or TRBV6-3 with TRBJ2-2; perhaps TRBD2 as D (5 bases). The V gene lost 7 bases and the J gene lost 5 bases, with 11 bases spanning the gap. Germline V CDR1 and CDR2: MNHEY, SVGEGT. CDR3 size: 13 residues. The chain's CDR3 is CASINRGTGELFF. The CDR3 nucleotides are TGTGCCAGCATTAACCGGGGTACCGGGGAGCTGTTTTTT.

This clonotype was counted at least ten times. The V call is TRBV27, the J call TRBJ2-5; 8 nucleotides line up with TRBD1. This CDR3 contains 15 residues. V dropped 4 bases and J dropped 4; count of bases not matched to a gene: 8. Germline V gene sequence: CDR1 MNHEY, CDR2 SMNVEV (reference sequence). This CDR3 is CASSYRGQGRETQYF. DNA for the CDR3: TGTGCCAGCAGTTATAGAGGACAGGGACGAGAGACCCAGTACTTC.

In regard to this clonotype: This may be a read error, as it is one base from a much larger clone. CDR3 amino acids: CASSHLPGDLGDTQYF. CDR3 in DNA: TGTGCCAGCAGTCACCTACCGGGGGACCTAGGGGATACGCAGTATTTT. V is TRBV6-5 and J is TRBJ2-3; a possible D gene is TRBD2 (6 bases). The germline CDR1 and CDR2 sequences are MNHEY and SVGAGI. The ends were cut back, 5 bases at V and 6 bases at J, with 21 bases in the middle. This CDR3 spans 16 amino acids.

The chain combines TRBV5-1 with TRBJ2-2; 10 bases fit TRBD1. CDR1 SGHRS and CDR2 YFSETQ come from the germline V gene. The CDR3 runs 16 residues. Losses at the gene ends were 3 bases for V and 5 bases for J; bases not matched to a gene: 7. The CDR3 DNA reads TGCGCCAGCAGCTCCGGGACAGGGGCCTGGACCGGGGAGCTGTTTTTT. This encodes CASSSGTGAWTGELFF.

This clonotype was detected many times. V and J are TRBV9 and TRBJ2-5; 8 bases agree with TRBD1. The CDR3 has 12 residues. In germline, CDR1 is SGDLS, CDR2 YYNGEE. J was trimmed by 5 bases and V by 4 bases; bases with no gene match: 1. In DNA form, the CDR3 reads TGTGCCAGCAGCCCAGGGGGCGAGACCCAGTACTTC. Residues: CASSPGGETQYF.

J is TRBJ2-2 and V is TRBV2; the match to TRBD1 covers 7 bases. From germline, CDR1 is SNHLY and CDR2 FYNNEI. V dropped 8 bases and J dropped 7; count of bases not matched to a gene: 7. CDR3 size: 13 residues. The CDR3 coding sequence is TGTGCCAGCGGGGACAGAAGGAGCGGGGAGCTGTTTTTT. Protein product: CASGDRRSGELFF.

This clonotype was seen only a few times. This sequence joins TRBV6-1 and TRBJ1-4; unclear D gene. The CDR3 contains 18 residues. V dropped 5 bases and J dropped 0 bases, with 19 bases sitting between them. CDR1 is MNHNS and CDR2 is SASEGT in the germline V gene. The CDR3 DNA reads TGTGCCAGCAGTCCTGACGGAGAACAATTCTCAACTAATGAAAAACTGTTTTTT. Residues: CASSPDGEQFSTNEKLFF.

This clonotype has ten or more counts. The chain carries TRBV6-5 and TRBJ2-1, with unresolved D. Germline V gives CDR1 MNHEY, CDR2 SVGAGI. This CDR3 is built from 16 residues. V was shortened by 0 bases and J by 5 bases, with 14 bases between the two germline ends. Here the CDR3 reads CASSYSNQPLDNEQFF. The DNA for the CDR3 is TGTGCCAGCAGTTACTCGAACCAGCCTCTTGACAATGAGCAGTTCTTC.

This clonotype was observed many times. This chain uses TRBV12-3 or TRBV12-4 with TRBJ2-7; 7 nucleotides line up with TRBD1. V lost 5 bases to trimming and J lost 1 base; unmatched junction nucleotides: 5. The CDR3 covers 14 residues. CDR3 sequence (DNA): TGTGCCAGCAGTCTCGGGACAGTTTCCTACGAGCAGTACTTC. This gives the protein CASSLGTVSYEQYF.

The gene calls are TRBV4-3 and TRBJ1-6; D may be TRBD1 (6 bases). With 4 bases removed from V and 6 bases from J, the gap between germline ends came to 10 bases. The CDR3 contains 14 residues. Germline CDR1 LGHNA, CDR2 YSLEER. DNA for the CDR3: TGCGCCAGCAGCCCCAGGGGTCCTAATTCACCCCTCCACTTT. Translated, it gives CASSPRGPNSPLHF.

V gene TRBV5-6 combines with J gene TRBJ1-1, with no clear D. The CDR3 length is 14 residues. Germline-derived CDR1 and CDR2 are SGHDT and YYEEEE. The germline V and J ends were trimmed by 0 bases and 2 bases, with 8 bases remaining between them. CDR3 DNA: TGTGCCAGCAGCTTGGCTCCAGTAAACACTGAAGCTTTCTTT. Translating gives CASSLAPVNTEAFF.

This clonotype was seen repeatedly, ten times or more. This chain uses TRBV7-3 with TRBJ2-1, with 7 bases aligning to TRBD1. The V gene end was trimmed by 2 bases and the J gene end by 5 bases; junction bases not matched to a gene: 6. This CDR3 is 15 amino acids long. The V gene's germline CDR1 is SGHTA and CDR2 FQGTGA. CDR3 coding DNA: TGTGCCAGCAGCTTACTCCGGGACAGCAACAATGAGCAGTTCTTC. Translation gives CASSLLRDSNNEQFF.

This chain uses TRBV20-1 with TRBJ2-1; D is perhaps TRBD2 (5 bases). Trimming left V 5 bases short and J 0 bases short, with 11 bases between. This CDR3 is 14 amino acids long. Germline lookup yields CDR1 DFQATT and CDR2 SNEGSKA (reference sequence). In nucleotides, the CDR3 is TGCAGTGCTCTCGACGGGGTCTCCTACAATGAGCAGTTCTTC. Its translation is CSALDGVSYNEQFF.

This chain joins TRBV5-6 and TRBJ2-7; 10 bases map to TRBD1. From germline, CDR1 is SGHDT and CDR2 YYEEEE. The CDR3 spans 16 residues. J lost 3 bases, V lost 3 bases, and 9 bases had no gene match. The CDR3 region has the DNA TGTGCCAGCAGCTCCCGCGGCCGGACAGGGGGCTACGAGCAGTACTTC. It yields the protein CASSSRGRTGGYEQYF.

The chain uses TRBV4-1 and TRBJ2-2; D may be TRBD2 (5 bases). V lost 0 bases to trimming and J lost 5 bases, with 10 bases between them. The CDR3 is 15 amino acids. Germline loops: CDR1 MGHRA, CDR2 YSYEKL. The CDR3 is CASSQDGPGTGELFF. In nucleotides, the CDR3 is TGCGCCAGCAGCCAAGACGGGCCGGGGACCGGGGAGCTGTTTTTT.

Many counts were recorded for this clonotype. J is TRBJ2-1 and V is TRBV20-1, with 10 bases fitting TRBD2. The trim removed 5 bases at V and 9 bases at J, leaving 4 bases unmatched. The CDR3 loop spans 12 amino acids. CDR1 DFQATT and CDR2 SNEGSKA come from the germline V gene (reference sequence). The CDR3 DNA reads TGCAGTGCTGGAAGGACTAGCGGTGAGCAGTTCTTC. It translates to CSAGRTSGEQFF.